This paragraph reports one T cell receptor beta chain. Its antigen is not known. The length of the CDR3 is 15 residues. J gave up 8 bases and V 7 bases, and 17 bases lay outside the gene matches. Germline CDR1 is SGHNT and CDR2 is YYREEE (reference sequence). The data were obtained in a study of vaccination effects on CD4 cells after COVID-19. Measured with immunoSEQ multiplex PCR; TCRdb has only the in-frame clones, and not every one. The profile shows under 80,000 clones, about 74% of them singletons. Sequencing followed a ViraFEST assay step that expanded antigen-specific CD4+ T cells with viral peptide pools. Subsequent to less than 13 days of culture, CD4+ T cells were isolated. A half-medium replacement with IL-2 medium was carried out on days 3 and 7.

This TCR came from a human donor who received a COVID-19 vaccine. The chain couples TRBV5-4 to TRBJ1-2; 7 bases match TRBD1. Sample: CD4+ T cells from PBMCs cultured with HCoV-229E spike peptides, taken before COVID-19 vaccination. CDR3 region: CASGYKGQDALGYTF. The CDR3 coding sequence is TGTGCCAGCGGATACAAAGGACAGGACGCCTTGGGCTACACCTTC.